The rows below give T cell receptor beta chains drawn from one sample of a study of metastatic and nonmetastatic thyroid tumors. TCRdb reprocessed the PCR reads using MiXCR. Altogether around 35,000 clones are present, around 15% being singletons, with the ten largest covering around 3.3%. Sequenced input: blood. These receptors originate from a female donor with papillary thyroid cancer or a benign thyroid nodule (not recorded which). Some clones in this sample may be carry-over from other donors' samples. Each CDR3 is given with its conserved first and last residue. Fields, in order: J gene, D gene, V gene, clone size, CDR3 protein, CDR3 DNA. D genes are given only for firm matches. Clone size appears in some rows only: once, few, many, or a class for an expanded clone.

TRBJ1-4 - TRBV2 many CATPRARRRNGTNEKLFF TGTGCCACCCCGAGAGCGCGACGGCGGAATGGGACTAATGAAAAACTGTTTTTT
TRBJ2-2 - TRBV12-3/TRBV12-4 many CASSSADYISATGELFF TGTGCCAGCAGCTCCGCCGACTACATATCGGCCACCGGGGAGCTGTTTTTT
TRBJ2-6 TRBD1 TRBV7-2 many CASSRDRVSGANVLTF TGTGCCAGCAGCCGAGACAGGGTATCTGGGGCCAACGTCCTGACTTTC
TRBJ2-5 TRBD2 TRBV5-1 many CASSLAVALADHSETQYF TGCGCCAGCAGCTTGGCGGTCGCGCTAGCGGACCACTCAGAGACCCAGTACTTC
TRBJ1-3 - TRBV18 many CASSPQTRAGNTIYF TGTGCCAGCTCACCACAGACCAGGGCTGGAAACACCATATATTTT
TRBJ2-3 - TRBV19 - CASSMDSSGWSDTQYF TGTGCCAGTAGTATGGACTCATCGGGGTGGTCAGATACGCAGTATTTT
TRBJ2-3 - TRBV19 many CASSIVGGSTDTQYF TGTGCCAGTAGTATAGTCGGCGGTAGCACAGATACGCAGTATTTT
TRBJ2-2 - TRBV20-1 many CSARDRGRGTGELFF TGCAGTGCTAGAGATCGAGGGCGCGGAACCGGGGAGCTGTTTTTT
TRBJ2-1 - TRBV6-1 many CAILGSRTNEQFF TGTGCCATCCTAGGGAGTAGGACCAATGAGCAGTTCTTC
TRBJ2-2 TRBD2 TRBV11-3 many CASSLGGLNTGELFF TGTGCCAGCAGCCTGGGAGGGCTGAACACCGGGGAGCTGTTTTTT
TRBJ2-1 - TRBV5-1 medium-sized CASSLPLAPSYNEQFF TGCGCCAGCAGCCTCCCTCTAGCCCCCTCCTACAATGAGCAGTTCTTC
TRBJ1-1 - TRBV10-1 - CASSGSGMAPTEAFF TGCGCCAGCAGTGGGTCCGGGATGGCACCCACTGAAGCTTTCTTT
TRBJ2-6 - TRBV5-5 once CVSSPSGANVLTF TGTGTCAGCAGCCCCTCTGGTGCCAACGTCCTGACTTTC
TRBJ1-1 - TRBV11-2 few CASSLGGPQEAFF TGTGCCAGCAGCTTAGGGGGTCCGCAGGAAGCTTTCTTT
TRBJ1-6 - TRBV12-3/TRBV12-4 - CASSLGGYNSPLHF TGTGCCAGCAGTTTGGGGGGATATAATTCACCCCTCCACTTT
TRBJ2-5 TRBD1 TRBV9 many CASSSSGQGNTQYF TGTGCCAGCAGCTCATCTGGACAGGGCAATACCCAGTACTTC
TRBJ1-1 - TRBV27 - CVSSTHRGATESFF TGTGTCAGCAGTACCCACCGGGGTGCCACTGAATCTTTCTTT
TRBJ1-2 - TRBV28 many CASSLRGGYGYTF TGTGCCAGCAGTTTGAGGGGGGGCTATGGCTACACCTTC
TRBJ2-1 TRBD2 TRBV28 few CASSQVTSGRNEQFF TGTGCCAGTAGCCAGGTGACTAGCGGGAGGAATGAGCAGTTCTTC
TRBJ1-5 - TRBV19 many CASSIVGGPFEPQHF TGTGCCAGTAGTATAGTCGGGGGGCCCTTTGAGCCCCAGCATTTT
TRBJ2-7 TRBD1 TRBV4-1 few CASSPGQGAGAYEQYF TGCGCCAGCAGCCCGGGACAGGGGGCAGGGGCCTACGAGCAGTACTTC
TRBJ1-5 - TRBV28 many CASSFEGRGWNQPQHF TGTGCCAGCAGTTTCGAGGGGAGAGGCTGGAATCAGCCCCAGCATTTT
TRBJ1-6 - TRBV6-1 few CASSPREALPLHF TGTGCCAGCAGCCCCCGGGAGGCATTACCCCTCCACTTT
TRBJ2-3 - TRBV12-3/TRBV12-4 many CASSRTGFSGTDTQYF TGTGCCAGCAGTCGTACAGGTTTTTCCGGCACAGATACGCAGTATTTT
TRBJ2-7 - TRBV12-3/TRBV12-4 few CASSRNRCSEQYF TGTGCCAGCAGCCGGAACAGGTGTAGCGAGCAGTACTTC
TRBJ1-2 - TRBV6-1 many CASSGRGSYYGYTF TGTGCCAGCAGTGGACGGGGGTCCTACTATGGCTACACCTTC
TRBJ2-1 TRBD2 TRBV6-5 many CASSYLVGGVQFF TGTGCCAGCAGTTACTTAGTGGGGGGGGTGCAGTTCTTC
TRBJ2-2 TRBD1 TRBV6-6 few CASSYTGVVVELFF TGTGCCAGCAGTTACACAGGGGTCGTCGTGGAGCTGTTTTTT
TRBJ2-6 - TRBV5-1 many CASSLPRGLNVLTF TGCGCCAGCAGCTTACCCCGGGGGCTCAACGTCCTGACTTTC
TRBJ2-3 - TRBV6-2/TRBV6-3 - CASSLPRGRDTQYF TGTGCCAGCAGCCTTCCTAGGGGGAGAGATACGCAGTATTTT
TRBJ2-2 - TRBV13 many CASSSGHSGELFF TGTGCCAGCAGCTCGGGACATTCCGGGGAGCTGTTTTTT
TRBJ2-5 TRBD2 TRBV28 - CDSSLTSGGQENQYF TGTGACAGCAGTCTTACTAGCGGGGGTCAAGAGAACCAGTACTTC
TRBJ1-1 - TRBV6-1 many CASRKAAAGGTEAFF TGTGCCAGCAGAAAGGCGGCCGCGGGTGGGACTGAAGCTTTCTTT
TRBJ2-1 TRBD2 TRBV27 medium-sized CASRAGTSAYKSYNEQFF TGTGCCAGCAGGGCCGGGACTAGCGCATACAAATCCTACAATGAGCAGTTCTTC